Listed below are T cell receptor beta chains from one sample, sequenced in a study of cytomegalovirus exposure and HLA in healthy donors. Assay: immunoSEQ multiplex PCR; the TCRdb copy retains only in-frame clones and omits some. Among roughly 100,000 clones listed, 78% were seen once. Sample: PBMCs. Receptors originate from a woman aged 40-49 years in good health and CMV-seronegative. CDR3s include the opening cysteine and the closing phenylalanine or tryptophan. A D gene is named only where the DNA matches it firmly. For some rows the clone size is stated as once, few or many, or as a class when expanded; others skip it.

d_call: TRBD2; v_call: TRBV29-1; cdr3_length: 14; j_call: TRBJ2-3; clone_size: .; cdr3_aa: CSVEGSGTADTQYF; cdr3_nt: TGCAGCGTGGAGGGAAGCGGGACGGCAGATACGCAGTATTTT
d_call: .; v_call: TRBV19; cdr3_length: 15; j_call: TRBJ2-7; clone_size: once; cdr3_aa: CASSIGFLGSYEQYF; cdr3_nt: TGTGCCAGTAGTATTGGGTTTTTGGGGAGCTACGAGCAGTACTTC
d_call: .; v_call: TRBV28; cdr3_length: 14; j_call: TRBJ1-2; clone_size: .; cdr3_aa: CASRQGWANYGYTF; cdr3_nt: TGTGCCAGCAGACAGGGTTGGGCTAACTATGGCTACACCTTC
d_call: .; v_call: TRBV15; cdr3_length: 15; j_call: TRBJ1-2; clone_size: .; cdr3_aa: CATSSGGHSTYGYTF; cdr3_nt: TGTGCCACCAGCAGTGGGGGACATTCTACCTATGGCTACACCTTC
d_call: .; v_call: TRBV30; cdr3_length: 14; j_call: TRBJ1-5; clone_size: .; cdr3_aa: CAWDTGHSNQPQHF; cdr3_nt: TGTGCCTGGGACACGGGACATAGCAATCAGCCCCAGCATTTT
d_call: TRBD1; v_call: TRBV9; cdr3_length: 14; j_call: TRBJ2-1; clone_size: .; cdr3_aa: CASSVGTGGNEQFF; cdr3_nt: TGTGCCAGCAGCGTTGGGACAGGGGGGAATGAGCAGTTCTTC
d_call: .; v_call: TRBV6-5; cdr3_length: 14; j_call: TRBJ2-7; clone_size: .; cdr3_aa: CASSYSRDLSEQYF; cdr3_nt: TGTGCCAGCAGTTACTCACGGGACTTAAGCGAGCAGTACTTC
d_call: .; v_call: TRBV27; cdr3_length: 13; j_call: TRBJ1-1; clone_size: .; cdr3_aa: CASSLEVDSTAFF; cdr3_nt: TGTGCCAGCAGTTTAGAAGTAGACAGTACGGCTTTCTTT
d_call: .; v_call: TRBV27; cdr3_length: 16; j_call: TRBJ2-1; clone_size: few; cdr3_aa: CASRVYNGGRDNEQFF; cdr3_nt: TGTGCCAGCAGAGTTTACAACGGAGGGCGGGACAATGAGCAGTTCTTC
d_call: .; v_call: TRBV7-9; cdr3_length: 16; j_call: TRBJ2-3; clone_size: .; cdr3_aa: CASSLGGLFSADTQYF; cdr3_nt: TGTGCCAGCAGCTTGGGGGGACTCTTTTCCGCAGATACGCAGTATTTT
d_call: TRBD1; v_call: TRBV19; cdr3_length: 15; j_call: TRBJ2-1; clone_size: .; cdr3_aa: CASSILGGMYNEQFF; cdr3_nt: TGTGCCAGTAGTATATTAGGGGGCATGTACAATGAGCAGTTCTTC
d_call: TRBD1; v_call: TRBV6-1; cdr3_length: 13; j_call: TRBJ1-2; clone_size: .; cdr3_aa: CASSLGQGGGYTF; cdr3_nt: TGTGCCAGCAGTTTGGGACAGGGCGGAGGCTACACCTTC
d_call: .; v_call: TRBV5-1; cdr3_length: 16; j_call: TRBJ2-5; clone_size: .; cdr3_aa: CASSSDSTKYQEAQYF; cdr3_nt: TGCGCCAGCAGCTCCGACTCTACTAAGTACCAAGAGGCCCAGTACTTC
d_call: .; v_call: TRBV10-2; cdr3_length: 13; j_call: TRBJ1-2; clone_size: .; cdr3_aa: CASSEKRNYGYTF; cdr3_nt: TGCGCCAGCAGTGAGAAACGGAACTATGGCTACACCTTC
d_call: .; v_call: TRBV4-2; cdr3_length: 14; j_call: TRBJ2-4; clone_size: once; cdr3_aa: CASSQGHGTNIQYF; cdr3_nt: TGTGCCAGCAGCCAGGGACACGGAACAAACATTCAGTACTTC
d_call: .; v_call: TRBV28; cdr3_length: 11; j_call: TRBJ2-5; clone_size: .; cdr3_aa: CASSLDDYWDF; cdr3_nt: TGTGCCAGCAGTTTAGACGACTACTGGGACTTC
d_call: TRBD2; v_call: TRBV14; cdr3_length: 15; j_call: TRBJ2-1; clone_size: .; cdr3_aa: CASSQQTGGPNEQFF; cdr3_nt: TGTGCCAGCAGCCAACAAACGGGAGGGCCTAATGAGCAGTTCTTC